The sequence of this T cell receptor (beta chain) was determined in a study of blood T cell repertoires in COVID-19. About the research overall: COVID-19 samples from acute and convalescent phases originated in the United States, Italy and Spain.

As processed by the authors: How many nucleated cells were present was estimated from reference gene primer amplification. TCRdb keeps only in-frame clones here, not all; method: immunoSEQ multiplex PCR. Clone size and V and J calls were adopted from that table, with D and trimming inferred from the DNA. The sample has under 200,000 clones; 84% are singletons. The V gene lost 1 base and the J gene lost 9 bases, with 15 bases spanning the gap. Germline-derived CDR1 and CDR2 are GTSNPN and SVGIG (reference sequence). This CDR3 is built from 13 residues. The V and J genes are TRBV30 and TRBJ1-2, with D tentatively TRBD1 (5 bases). Sequencing was carried out using peripheral blood. The sequence came from a man aged 35 to 55 who had recovered from COVID-19. The CDR3 is CAWSEGPSRSYTF. The CDR3, as DNA: TGTGCCTGGAGTGAGGGGCCGTCTAGGAGCTACACCTTC.